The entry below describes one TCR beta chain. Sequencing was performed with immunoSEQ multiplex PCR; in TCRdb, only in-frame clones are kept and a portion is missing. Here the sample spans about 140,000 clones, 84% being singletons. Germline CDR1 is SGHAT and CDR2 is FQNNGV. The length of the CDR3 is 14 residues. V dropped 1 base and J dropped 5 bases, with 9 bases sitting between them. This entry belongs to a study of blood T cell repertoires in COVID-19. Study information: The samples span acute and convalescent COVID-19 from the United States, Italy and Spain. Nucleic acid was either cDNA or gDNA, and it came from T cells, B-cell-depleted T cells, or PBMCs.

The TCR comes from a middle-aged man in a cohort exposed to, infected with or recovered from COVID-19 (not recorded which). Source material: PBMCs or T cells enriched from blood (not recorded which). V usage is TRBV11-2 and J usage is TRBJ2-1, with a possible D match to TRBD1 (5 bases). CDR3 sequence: CASSLAIRDNEQFF. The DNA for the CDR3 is TGTGCCAGCAGCTTAGCGATCAGGGACAATGAGCAGTTCTTC. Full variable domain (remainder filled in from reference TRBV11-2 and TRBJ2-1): EAGVAQSPRYKIIEKRQSVAFWCNPISGHATLYWYQQILGQGPKLLIQFQNNGVVDDSQLPKDRFSAERLKGVDSTLKIQPAKLEDSAVYLCASSLAIRDNEQFFGPGTRLTVL.